Here is one TCR beta chain with its context. Its antigen remains unidentified. The PCR made use of 60 Vbeta and 13 Jbeta primers. TCRdb's table, derived via immunoSEQ multiplex PCR, lists solely in-frame clones and lacks some. The data show about 140,000 clones, about 76% seen once. This entry is derived from a study of cytomegalovirus exposure and HLA in healthy donors. Study-wide points: Earlier analysis looked at TCR beta V segments, and most were productive about 87% or about 30% of the time. Analysis was carried out at a later point, and it linked a missense DCLRE1C variant to TCR beta V- and J-gene trimming. HLA alleles were associated with some 16,000 TCR beta sequences in a later analysis at 0.05 false discovery rate. According to a later analysis, most TCR beta chains associated with CMV appeared HLA-restricted.

The CDR3 consists of 15 residues. Germline V gives CDR1 SGHNT, CDR2 YENEEA. V was clipped by 1 base and J by 5 bases; unmatched bases: 2. The receptor was isolated from a man aged 18 to 35 in good health and CMV-seronegative. Sequencing was done on a sample of PBMCs. This chain links TRBV11-3 with TRBJ2-3, with 11 bases fitting TRBD2. CDR3 bases: TGTGCCAGCAGCTTAGGTCTAGCGGGAGGAGATACGCAGTATTTT. Translated, it gives CASSLGLAGGDTQYF. Filled out from reference TRBV11-3 and TRBJ2-3, the complete variable domain reads EAGVVQSPRYKIIEKKQPVAFWCNPISGHNTLYWYLQNLGQGPELLIRYENEEAVDDSQLPKDRFSAERLKGVDSTLKIQPAELGDSAVYLCASSLGLAGGDTQYFGPGTRLTVL.